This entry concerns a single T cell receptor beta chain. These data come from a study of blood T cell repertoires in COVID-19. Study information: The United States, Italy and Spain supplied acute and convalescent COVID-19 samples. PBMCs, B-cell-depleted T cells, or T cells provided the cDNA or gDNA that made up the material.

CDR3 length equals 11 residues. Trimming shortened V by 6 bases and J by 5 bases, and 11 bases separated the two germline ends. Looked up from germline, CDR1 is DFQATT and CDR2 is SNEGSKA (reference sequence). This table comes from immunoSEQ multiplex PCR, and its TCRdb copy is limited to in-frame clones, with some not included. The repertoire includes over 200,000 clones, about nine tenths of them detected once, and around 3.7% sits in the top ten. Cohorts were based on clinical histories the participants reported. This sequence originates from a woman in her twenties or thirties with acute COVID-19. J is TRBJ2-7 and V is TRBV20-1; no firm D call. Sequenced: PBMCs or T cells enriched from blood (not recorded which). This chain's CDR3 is CSADPRHEQYF. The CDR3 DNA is TGCAGTGCCGATCCCAGGCACGAGCAGTACTTC.